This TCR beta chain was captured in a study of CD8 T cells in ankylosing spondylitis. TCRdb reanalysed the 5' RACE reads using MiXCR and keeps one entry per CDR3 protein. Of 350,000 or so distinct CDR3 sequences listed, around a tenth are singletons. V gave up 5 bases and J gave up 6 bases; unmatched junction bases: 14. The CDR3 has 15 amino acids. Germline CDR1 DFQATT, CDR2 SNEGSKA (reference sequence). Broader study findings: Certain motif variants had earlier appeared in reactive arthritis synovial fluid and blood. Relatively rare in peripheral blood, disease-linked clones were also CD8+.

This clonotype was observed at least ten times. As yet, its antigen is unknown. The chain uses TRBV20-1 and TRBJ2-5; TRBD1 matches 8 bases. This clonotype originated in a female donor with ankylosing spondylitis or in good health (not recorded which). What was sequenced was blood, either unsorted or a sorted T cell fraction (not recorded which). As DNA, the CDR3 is TGCAGTGCTCTTAGATCCCGGGACAGGATGAAGACCCAGTACTTC. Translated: CSALRSRDRMKTQYF.